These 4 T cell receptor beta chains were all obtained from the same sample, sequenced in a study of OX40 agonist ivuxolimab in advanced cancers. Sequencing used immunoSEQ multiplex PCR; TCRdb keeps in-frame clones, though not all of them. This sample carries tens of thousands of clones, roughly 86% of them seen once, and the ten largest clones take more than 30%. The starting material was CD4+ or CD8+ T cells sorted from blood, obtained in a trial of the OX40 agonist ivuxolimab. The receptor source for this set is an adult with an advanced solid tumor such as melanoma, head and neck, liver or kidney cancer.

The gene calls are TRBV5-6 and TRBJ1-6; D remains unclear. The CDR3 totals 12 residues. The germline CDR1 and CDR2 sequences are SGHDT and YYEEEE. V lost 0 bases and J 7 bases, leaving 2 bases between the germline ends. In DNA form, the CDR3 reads TGTGCCAGCAGCTTGGGAAATTCACCCCTCCACTTT. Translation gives CASSLGNSPLHF.

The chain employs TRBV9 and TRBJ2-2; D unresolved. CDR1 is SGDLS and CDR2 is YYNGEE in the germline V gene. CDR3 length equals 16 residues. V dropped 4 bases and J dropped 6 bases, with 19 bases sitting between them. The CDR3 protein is CASSSTSGPQAGELFF. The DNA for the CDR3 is TGTGCCAGCAGCTCTACCTCCGGGCCCCAGGCCGGGGAGCTGTTTTTT.

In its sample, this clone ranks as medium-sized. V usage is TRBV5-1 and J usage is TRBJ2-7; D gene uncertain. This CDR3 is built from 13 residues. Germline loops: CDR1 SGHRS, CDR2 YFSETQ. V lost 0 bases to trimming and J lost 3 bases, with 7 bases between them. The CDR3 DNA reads TGCGCCAGCAGCTTGGCCGGTTTCTACGAGCAGTACTTC. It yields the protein CASSLAGFYEQYF. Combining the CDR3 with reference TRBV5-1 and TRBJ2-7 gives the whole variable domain KAGVTQTPRYLIKTRGQQVTLSCSPISGHRSVSWYQQTPGQGLQFLFEYFSETQRNKGNFPGRFSGRQFSNSRSEMNVSTLELGDSALYLCASSLAGFYEQYFGPGTRLTVT.

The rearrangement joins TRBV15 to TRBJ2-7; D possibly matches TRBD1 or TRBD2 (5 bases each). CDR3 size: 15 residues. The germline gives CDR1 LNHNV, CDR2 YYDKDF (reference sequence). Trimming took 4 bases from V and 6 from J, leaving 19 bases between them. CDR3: CATSTRSLGVGEQYF. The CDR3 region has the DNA TGTGCCACCAGCACACGGAGTTTGGGGGTGGGCGAGCAGTACTTC.